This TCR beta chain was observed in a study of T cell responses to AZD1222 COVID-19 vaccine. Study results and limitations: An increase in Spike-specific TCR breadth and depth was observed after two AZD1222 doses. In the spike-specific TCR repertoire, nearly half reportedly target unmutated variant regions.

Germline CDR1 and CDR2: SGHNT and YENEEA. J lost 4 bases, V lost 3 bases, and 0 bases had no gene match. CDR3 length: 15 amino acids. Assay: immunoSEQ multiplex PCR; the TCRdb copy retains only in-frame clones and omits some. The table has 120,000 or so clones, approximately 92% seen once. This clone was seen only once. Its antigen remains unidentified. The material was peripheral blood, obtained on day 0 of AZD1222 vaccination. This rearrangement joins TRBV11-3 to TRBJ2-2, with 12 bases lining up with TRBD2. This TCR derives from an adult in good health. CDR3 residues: CASSLTSGGTGELFF. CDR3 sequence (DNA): TGTGCCAGCAGCTTGACTAGCGGGGGCACCGGGGAGCTGTTTTTT.